Here is one TCR beta chain with its context. In germline, CDR1 is SGDLS, CDR2 YYNGEE. The CDR3 has 14 amino acids. V was clipped by 4 bases and J by 0 bases, with 8 bases between them. Clones were sequenced by immunoSEQ multiplex PCR, and TCRdb holds only the in-frame ones, with some missing. The table has around 300,000 clones, 80% to 90% seen once; the top ten hold about 5.2%. This sample was included in a study of blood T cell repertoires in COVID-19. The sequenced sample was PBMCs or T cells enriched from blood (not recorded which). The sequence was obtained from a woman aged 25 to 45 who had recovered from COVID-19. The V gene is TRBV9, the J gene TRBJ2-1; D not certain. CDR3 nucleotide sequence: TGTGCCAGCAGCCGAGGATTCTCCTACAATGAGCAGTTCTTC. It codes for CASSRGFSYNEQFF.